The rows below give T cell receptor beta chains drawn from one sample of a study of cytomegalovirus exposure and HLA in healthy donors. TCRdb's table, derived via immunoSEQ multiplex PCR, lists solely in-frame clones and lacks some. The profile shows 85,000 to 95,000 clones, less than 85% of them singletons. The sequencing sample was made of PBMCs. The receptors come from a man aged 30 to 45 in good health and CMV-seropositive. Each CDR3 is given with its conserved first and last residue. Each record gives: CDR3 protein, CDR3 DNA, V gene, J gene, D gene, clone size. The D gene is left open where the match is weak. The size field is filled for only some rows; it gives once, few, many or a size class.

CDR3 protein: CAYRDRVMNTEAFF
CDR3 DNA: TGTGCCTACCGGGACAGGGTCATGAACACTGAAGCTTTCTTT
V gene: TRBV7-9
J gene: TRBJ1-1
D gene: TRBD1
clone size: -

CDR3 protein: CASSYRLPGDTEAFF
CDR3 DNA: TGTGCCAGCAGTTACCGCCTCCCCGGGGACACTGAAGCTTTCTTT
V gene: TRBV6-6
J gene: TRBJ1-1
D gene: -
clone size: -

CDR3 protein: CAISQTGSSYEQYF
CDR3 DNA: TGTGCCATCAGCCAGACAGGGAGCTCCTACGAGCAGTACTTC
V gene: TRBV10-3
J gene: TRBJ2-7
D gene: TRBD1
clone size: few

CDR3 protein: CASSEGGAGKNTEAFF
CDR3 DNA: TGTGCCAGCAGCGAAGGGGGGGCTGGTAAGAACACTGAAGCTTTCTTT
V gene: TRBV28
J gene: TRBJ1-1
D gene: -
clone size: -

CDR3 protein: CASSRENIQYF
CDR3 DNA: TGTGCCAGTAGTCGAGAAAACATTCAGTACTTC
V gene: TRBV19
J gene: TRBJ2-4
D gene: -
clone size: once

CDR3 protein: CASSTTGTSYGYTF
CDR3 DNA: TGTGCCAGTAGTACCACCGGGACATCTTATGGCTACACCTTC
V gene: TRBV19
J gene: TRBJ1-2
D gene: -
clone size: -

CDR3 protein: CSVGGLRETQYF
CDR3 DNA: TGCAGCGTTGGGGGACTTCGAGAGACCCAGTACTTC
V gene: TRBV29-1
J gene: TRBJ2-5
D gene: -
clone size: -

CDR3 protein: CASSSTGGTYNEQFF
CDR3 DNA: TGTGCCAGCAGCTCGACAGGGGGCACTTACAATGAGCAGTTCTTC
V gene: TRBV7-3
J gene: TRBJ2-1
D gene: TRBD1
clone size: -

CDR3 protein: CASSHRDRARNEQFF
CDR3 DNA: TGTGCCAGCAGCCACCGGGACAGGGCGAGGAATGAGCAGTTCTTC
V gene: TRBV7-9
J gene: TRBJ2-1
D gene: TRBD1
clone size: -

CDR3 protein: CATSTRPRGYNSPLHF
CDR3 DNA: TGTGCCACCAGCACCAGACCCCGAGGTTATAATTCACCCCTCCACTTT
V gene: TRBV15
J gene: TRBJ1-6
D gene: -
clone size: -

CDR3 protein: CATSSKRQGADQPQHF
CDR3 DNA: TGTGCCACCAGCAGTAAACGACAGGGGGCAGATCAGCCCCAGCATTTT
V gene: TRBV15
J gene: TRBJ1-5
D gene: TRBD1
clone size: -

CDR3 protein: CASSYREEGEKLFF
CDR3 DNA: TGTGCCAGCAGCTACCGGGAAGAGGGTGAAAAACTGTTTTTT
V gene: TRBV7-9
J gene: TRBJ1-4
D gene: -
clone size: -

CDR3 protein: CASSPYGQSNQPQHF
CDR3 DNA: TGCGCCAGCAGCCCATATGGACAGTCGAATCAGCCCCAGCATTTT
V gene: TRBV4-1
J gene: TRBJ1-5
D gene: -
clone size: many

CDR3 protein: CASSQDPGLAKGTGELFF
CDR3 DNA: TGCGCCAGCAGCCAAGATCCGGGACTAGCGAAAGGAACCGGGGAGCTGTTTTTT
V gene: TRBV4-1
J gene: TRBJ2-2
D gene: TRBD2
clone size: -

CDR3 protein: CASSLVTDGELFF
CDR3 DNA: TGCGCCAGCAGCTTGGTCACAGACGGGGAGCTGTTTTTT
V gene: TRBV5-1
J gene: TRBJ2-2
D gene: -
clone size: -

CDR3 protein: CASSDRVSAEQYF
CDR3 DNA: TGTGCCAGCAGCGACAGGGTTTCGGCCGAGCAGTACTTC
V gene: TRBV6-6
J gene: TRBJ2-7
D gene: TRBD1
clone size: -

CDR3 protein: CASSQDPLAGSGEQYF
CDR3 DNA: TGCGCCAGCAGCCAAGATCCCCTAGCGGGAAGTGGCGAGCAGTACTTC
V gene: TRBV4-1
J gene: TRBJ2-7
D gene: TRBD2
clone size: -

CDR3 protein: CASSSRVNTEAFF
CDR3 DNA: TGTGCCAGCAGTTCCAGGGTGAACACTGAAGCTTTCTTT
V gene: TRBV28
J gene: TRBJ1-1
D gene: -
clone size: -

CDR3 protein: CAWSAGQGYQPQHF
CDR3 DNA: TGTGCCTGGAGTGCCGGACAGGGATACCAGCCCCAGCATTTT
V gene: TRBV30
J gene: TRBJ1-5
D gene: TRBD1
clone size: -

CDR3 protein: CASNQPGLAGVYEQYF
CDR3 DNA: TGTGCCAGCAATCAGCCGGGACTAGCGGGAGTGTACGAGCAGTACTTC
V gene: TRBV2
J gene: TRBJ2-7
D gene: TRBD2
clone size: -

CDR3 protein: CASSYEFRRAAFF
CDR3 DNA: TGTGCCAGCAGTTACGAGTTCCGCCGCGCCGCTTTCTTT
V gene: TRBV6-5
J gene: TRBJ1-1
D gene: -
clone size: -

CDR3 protein: CASSPPQMMSNQPQHF
CDR3 DNA: TGTGCCAGCTCACCCCCACAGATGATGAGCAATCAGCCCCAGCATTTT
V gene: TRBV18
J gene: TRBJ1-5
D gene: -
clone size: -

CDR3 protein: CASSPSGGGNQPQHF
CDR3 DNA: TGTGCCAGCAGCCCCTCGGGAGGGGGCAATCAGCCCCAGCATTTT
V gene: TRBV4-2
J gene: TRBJ1-5
D gene: -
clone size: few

CDR3 protein: CASSLGTGVPYGPQHF
CDR3 DNA: TGTGCCAGCAGCTTAGGGACAGGGGTCCCTTATGGGCCCCAGCATTTT
V gene: TRBV7-9
J gene: TRBJ1-5
D gene: TRBD1
clone size: -

CDR3 protein: CASSELAGGADTQYF
CDR3 DNA: TGTGCCAGCAGTGAACTAGCGGGGGGAGCGGATACGCAGTATTTT
V gene: TRBV6-4
J gene: TRBJ2-3
D gene: TRBD2
clone size: -

CDR3 protein: CASSQGKGSYEQYF
CDR3 DNA: TGTGCCAGCAGCCAGGGCAAAGGCTCCTACGAGCAGTACTTC
V gene: TRBV7-9
J gene: TRBJ2-7
D gene: -
clone size: -

CDR3 protein: CAISGVWREGRGDEQFF
CDR3 DNA: TGTGCCATCAGTGGGGTATGGCGGGAGGGCCGGGGGGATGAGCAGTTCTTC
V gene: TRBV10-3
J gene: TRBJ2-1
D gene: TRBD2
clone size: -

CDR3 protein: CASSAAGTGHAFF
CDR3 DNA: TGTGCCAGCAGCGCCGCCGGGACAGGGCACGCTTTCTTT
V gene: TRBV5-6
J gene: TRBJ1-1
D gene: TRBD1
clone size: -

CDR3 protein: CASSQADRSYSPLHF
CDR3 DNA: TGCGCCAGCAGCCAAGCTGACAGATCCTATTCACCCCTCCACTTT
V gene: TRBV4-1
J gene: TRBJ1-6
D gene: -
clone size: -

CDR3 protein: CASTLGRAENIQYF
CDR3 DNA: TGTGCCAGCACCCTGGGGAGGGCCGAAAACATTCAGTACTTC
V gene: TRBV6-6
J gene: TRBJ2-4
D gene: TRBD2
clone size: -

CDR3 protein: CASSSSGTNTEAFF
CDR3 DNA: TGTGCCAGCAGCAGCTCCGGTACGAACACTGAAGCTTTCTTT
V gene: TRBV7-9
J gene: TRBJ1-1
D gene: -
clone size: -

CDR3 protein: CASSPQTRTEAFF
CDR3 DNA: TGTGCCAGCTCACCCCAGACACGCACTGAAGCTTTCTTT
V gene: TRBV18
J gene: TRBJ1-1
D gene: -
clone size: few

CDR3 protein: CASSAQRGWNYGYTF
CDR3 DNA: TGCGCCAGCAGCGCGCAGAGAGGTTGGAACTATGGCTACACCTTC
V gene: TRBV5-1
J gene: TRBJ1-2
D gene: -
clone size: -

CDR3 protein: CASSLGGGELFF
CDR3 DNA: TGTGCCAGTAGCCTGGGGGGAGGGGAGCTGTTTTTT
V gene: TRBV19
J gene: TRBJ2-2
D gene: -
clone size: -

CDR3 protein: CASTSLDEQYF
CDR3 DNA: TGTGCCAGCACCTCACTGGACGAGCAGTACTTC
V gene: TRBV6-6
J gene: TRBJ2-7
D gene: -
clone size: -

CDR3 protein: CASSPELNTGELFF
CDR3 DNA: TGTGCCAGCTCACCGGAGCTGAACACCGGGGAGCTGTTTTTT
V gene: TRBV18
J gene: TRBJ2-2
D gene: -
clone size: few

CDR3 protein: CSVAPDPQGETQYF
CDR3 DNA: TGCAGCGTTGCTCCAGACCCTCAGGGGGAGACCCAGTACTTC
V gene: TRBV29-1
J gene: TRBJ2-5
D gene: -
clone size: -

CDR3 protein: CASSLTGTGLGKLFF
CDR3 DNA: TGTGCCAGCAGTCTGACCGGGACAGGCTTAGGGAAACTGTTTTTT
V gene: TRBV5-6
J gene: TRBJ1-4
D gene: TRBD1
clone size: -

CDR3 protein: CASSVSSGGAEYF
CDR3 DNA: TGTGCCAGCAGCGTATCCTCCGGCGGGGCCGAGTACTTC
V gene: TRBV9
J gene: TRBJ2-7
D gene: -
clone size: -

CDR3 protein: CASSFSTGYGYTF
CDR3 DNA: TGTGCCAGCAGCTTCAGTACAGGGTATGGCTACACCTTC
V gene: TRBV11-3
J gene: TRBJ1-2
D gene: -
clone size: once

CDR3 protein: CASSDTSVEGGFEKLFF
CDR3 DNA: TGTGCCAGCAGTGACACCTCTGTAGAGGGAGGTTTTGAAAAACTGTTTTTT
V gene: TRBV6-4
J gene: TRBJ1-4
D gene: -
clone size: -

CDR3 protein: CASIIREGGTEAFF
CDR3 DNA: TGTGCCAGCATCATCCGGGAGGGAGGCACTGAAGCTTTCTTT
V gene: TRBV28
J gene: TRBJ1-1
D gene: -
clone size: -

CDR3 protein: CASGRTVTEAFF
CDR3 DNA: TGTGCCAGTGGACGGACAGTCACTGAAGCTTTCTTT
V gene: TRBV19
J gene: TRBJ1-1
D gene: -
clone size: once

CDR3 protein: CASSLSVTGELFF
CDR3 DNA: TGCGCCAGCAGCTTGTCAGTCACCGGGGAGCTGTTTTTT
V gene: TRBV5-1
J gene: TRBJ2-2
D gene: -
clone size: -

CDR3 protein: CASRGGQGWNNEQFF
CDR3 DNA: TGTGCCAGCAGGGGGGGACAGGGATGGAACAATGAGCAGTTCTTC
V gene: TRBV28
J gene: TRBJ2-1
D gene: TRBD1
clone size: -

CDR3 protein: CATSRAGTEAFF
CDR3 DNA: TGTGCCACCAGCAGAGCAGGAACTGAAGCTTTCTTT
V gene: TRBV15
J gene: TRBJ1-1
D gene: -
clone size: once

CDR3 protein: CAWSSGQPSHNEQFF
CDR3 DNA: TGTGCCTGGAGTTCTGGACAGCCCTCTCACAATGAGCAGTTCTTC
V gene: TRBV30
J gene: TRBJ2-1
D gene: -
clone size: -

CDR3 protein: CAINRDTSYEQYF
CDR3 DNA: TGTGCCATTAACCGGGACACCTCCTACGAGCAGTACTTC
V gene: TRBV2
J gene: TRBJ2-7
D gene: -
clone size: once

CDR3 protein: CASSLYGSNTGELFF
CDR3 DNA: TGTGCCAGCAGCTTGTACGGGTCGAACACCGGGGAGCTGTTTTTT
V gene: TRBV5-6
J gene: TRBJ2-2
D gene: -
clone size: -